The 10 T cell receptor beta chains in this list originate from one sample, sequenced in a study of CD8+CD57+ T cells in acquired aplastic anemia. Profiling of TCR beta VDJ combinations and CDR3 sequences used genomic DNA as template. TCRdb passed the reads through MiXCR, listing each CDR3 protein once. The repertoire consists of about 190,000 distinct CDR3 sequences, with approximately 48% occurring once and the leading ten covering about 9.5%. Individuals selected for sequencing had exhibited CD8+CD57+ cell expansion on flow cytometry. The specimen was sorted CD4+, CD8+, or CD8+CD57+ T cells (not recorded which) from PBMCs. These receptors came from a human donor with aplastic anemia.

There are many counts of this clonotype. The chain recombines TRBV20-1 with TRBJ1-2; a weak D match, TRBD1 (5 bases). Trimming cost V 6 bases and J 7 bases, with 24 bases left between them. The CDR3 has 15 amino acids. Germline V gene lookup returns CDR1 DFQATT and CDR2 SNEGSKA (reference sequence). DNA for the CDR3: TGCAGTGCCGGAGGACAAGGCCCTCCCCCGGGTGGCTACACCTTC. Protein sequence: CSAGGQGPPPGGYTF.

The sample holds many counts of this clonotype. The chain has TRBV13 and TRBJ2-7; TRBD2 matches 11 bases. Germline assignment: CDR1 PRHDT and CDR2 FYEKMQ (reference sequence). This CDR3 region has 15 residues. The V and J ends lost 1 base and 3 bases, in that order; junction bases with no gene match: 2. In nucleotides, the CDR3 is TGTGCCAGCAGCTTAGTGACTAGCGGGATCTACGAGCAGTACTTC. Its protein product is CASSLVTSGIYEQYF. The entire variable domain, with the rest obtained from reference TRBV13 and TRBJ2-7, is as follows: AAGVIQSPRHLIKEKRETATLKCYPIPRHDTVYWYQQGPGQDPQFLISFYEKMQSDKGSIPDRFSAQQFSDYHSELNMSSLELGDSALYFCASSLVTSGIYEQYFGPGTRLTVT.

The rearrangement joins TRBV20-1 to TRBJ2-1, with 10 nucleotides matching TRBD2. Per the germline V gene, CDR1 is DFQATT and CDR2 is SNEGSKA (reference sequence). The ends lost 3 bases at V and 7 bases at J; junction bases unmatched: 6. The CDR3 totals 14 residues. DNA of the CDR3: TGCAGTGCTAGTGAGGCTAGCGGGAGAAATGAGCAGTTCTTC. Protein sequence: CSASEASGRNEQFF.

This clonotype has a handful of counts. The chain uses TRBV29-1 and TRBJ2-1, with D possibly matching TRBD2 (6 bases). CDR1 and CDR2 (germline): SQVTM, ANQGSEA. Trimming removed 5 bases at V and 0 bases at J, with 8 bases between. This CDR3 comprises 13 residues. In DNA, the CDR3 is TGCAGCGTTTTGGGAGGCTCCTACAATGAGCAGTTCTTC. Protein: CSVLGGSYNEQFF.

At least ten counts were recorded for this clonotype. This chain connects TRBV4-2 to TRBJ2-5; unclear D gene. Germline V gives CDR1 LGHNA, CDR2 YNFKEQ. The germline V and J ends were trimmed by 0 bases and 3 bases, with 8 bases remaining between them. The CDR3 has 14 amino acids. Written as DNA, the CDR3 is TGTGCCAGCAGCCAAGACCGCGCTAAAGAGACCCAGTACTTC. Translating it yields CASSQDRAKETQYF.

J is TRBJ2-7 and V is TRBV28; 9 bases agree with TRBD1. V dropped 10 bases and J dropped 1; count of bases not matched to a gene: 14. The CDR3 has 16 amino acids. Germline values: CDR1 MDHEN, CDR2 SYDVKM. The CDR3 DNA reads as TGTGCCACCCAAACCTCGGTCGGGACAGGGTCCTACGAGCAGTACTTC. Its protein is CATQTSVGTGSYEQYF.

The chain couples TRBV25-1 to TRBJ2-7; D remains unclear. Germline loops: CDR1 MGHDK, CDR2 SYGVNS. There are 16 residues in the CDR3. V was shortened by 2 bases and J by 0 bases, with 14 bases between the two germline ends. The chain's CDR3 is CASSEKGDTSSYEQYF. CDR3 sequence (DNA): TGTGCCAGCAGTGAAAAAGGTGACACGAGCTCCTACGAGCAGTACTTC.

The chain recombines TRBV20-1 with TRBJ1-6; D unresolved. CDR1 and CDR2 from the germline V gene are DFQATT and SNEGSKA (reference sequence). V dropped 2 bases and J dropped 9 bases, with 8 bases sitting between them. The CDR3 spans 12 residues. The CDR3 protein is CSARKGGSPLHF. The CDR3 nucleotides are TGCAGTGCTAGAAAGGGAGGTTCACCCCTCCACTTT.

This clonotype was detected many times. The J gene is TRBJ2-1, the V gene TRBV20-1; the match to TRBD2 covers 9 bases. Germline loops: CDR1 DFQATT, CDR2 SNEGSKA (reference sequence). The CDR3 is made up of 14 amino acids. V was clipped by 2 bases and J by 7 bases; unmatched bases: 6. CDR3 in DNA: TGCAGTGCTAGATTGGCGGGAGGGGCGAATGAGCAGTTCTTC. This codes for CSARLAGGANEQFF.

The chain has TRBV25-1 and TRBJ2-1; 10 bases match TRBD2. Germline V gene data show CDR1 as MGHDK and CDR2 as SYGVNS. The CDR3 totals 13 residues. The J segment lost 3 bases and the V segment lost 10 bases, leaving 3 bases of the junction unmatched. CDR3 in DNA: TGTGCCACTAGCGGGAGATTCTACAATGAGCAGTTCTTC. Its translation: CATSGRFYNEQFF.